A selection of T cell receptor beta chains follows, all from one sample in a study of identifying expanded T cells in peripheral blood. Clones were read by immunoSEQ multiplex PCR, and TCRdb kept only the in-frame ones, dropping some. This sample carries 65,000 to 95,000 clones, roughly 84% of them seen once, and the ten largest clones take 15% to 20%. Material: blood. The receptor set was obtained from a person aged 18-69 years in good health. The CDR3 runs from the conserved cysteine through the conserved F or W. Fields, in order: clone size, V gene, D gene, J gene, CDR3 DNA, CDR3 protein. A D gene is named only where the DNA matches it firmly. Size is stated for part of the rows, as once, few or many counts, or as a class when the clone is expanded.

>few|TRBV5-8|TRBD2|TRBJ2-7
TGTGCCAGCAGTCGAGCGGGAGTAGGCGAGCAGTACTTC
CASSRAGVGEQYF
>once|TRBV7-9|TRBD1|TRBJ2-7
TGTGCCAGCAGCTTCACCGGGACAGGGGGCTACGAGCAGTACTTC
CASSFTGTGGYEQYF
>once|TRBV5-5|-|TRBJ2-7
TGTGCCAGCAGCTTGCGAGGGGGCGCGGGGTACGAGCAGTACTTC
CASSLRGGAGYEQYF
>-|TRBV5-1|-|TRBJ1-1
TGCGCCAGCAGCTTGGAGGGGACTGAAGCTTTCTTT
CASSLEGTEAFF
>-|TRBV7-2|-|TRBJ2-1
TGTGCCAGCAGCTTAAGCCCCTCCGGGATCGGTAATGAGCAGTTCTTC
CASSLSPSGIGNEQFF
>once|TRBV11-2|TRBD2|TRBJ2-1
TGTGCCAGCAGCTTTGGGGCCTCTTGGGCGGGGGACAATGAGCAGTTCTTC
CASSFGASWAGDNEQFF
>-|TRBV30|TRBD1|TRBJ1-2
TGTGCCTGGAGTGTAACAGGGGTTGGCTACACCTTC
CAWSVTGVGYTF
>-|TRBV19|-|TRBJ2-7
TGTGCCAGTAGTATGTCAGGACGAAACGAGCAGTACTTC
CASSMSGRNEQYF
>-|TRBV9|-|TRBJ2-3
TGTGCCAGCAGCACCCGCGGTGGGAGAAGCACAGATACGCAGTATTTT
CASSTRGGRSTDTQYF
>-|TRBV10-3|-|TRBJ1-2
TGTGCCATCAGTGACGCAGGCCCTAACGGCTACACCTTC
CAISDAGPNGYTF
>-|TRBV28|TRBD1|TRBJ1-2
TGTGCCAGCGGACAGGGAGGGTCTAACTATGGCTACACCTTC
CASGQGGSNYGYTF
>-|TRBV11-2|-|TRBJ2-7
TGTGCCAGCAGCTTAGGGTCGGGAGTGATCTACGAGCAGTACTTC
CASSLGSGVIYEQYF
>-|TRBV9|TRBD1|TRBJ1-2
TGTGCCAGCAGCCCCGGGACAGAAAACTATGGCTACACCTTC
CASSPGTENYGYTF
>-|TRBV10-2|TRBD2|TRBJ2-3
TGCGCCAGCAGTGACTGGACTAGCGGGAACACAGATACGCAGTATTTT
CASSDWTSGNTDTQYF
>-|TRBV4-2|-|TRBJ2-7
TGTGCCAGCAGCCAAAGGGACTCTACCTACGAGCAGTACTTC
CASSQRDSTYEQYF
>-|TRBV7-2|-|TRBJ1-1
TGTGCCAGCAGCTTATGGGCAGGTCGTGTGGGAACTGAAGCTTTCTTT
CASSLWAGRVGTEAFF
>-|TRBV7-9|-|TRBJ2-3
TGTGCCAGCAGCTTTCGGGATACGCAGTATTTT
CASSFRDTQYF
>-|TRBV6-5|TRBD1|TRBJ1-1
TGTGCCAGCAGTTACTCTACAGGGGTTACTGAAGCTTTCTTT
CASSYSTGVTEAFF
>-|TRBV6-5|-|TRBJ2-7
TGTGCCAGCGCTCTCGGGGCAGGGGCCTACGAGCAGTACTTC
CASALGAGAYEQYF
>-|TRBV25-1|-|TRBJ2-7
TGTGCCAGCAGAGCCGGTGGATCGAATACCTACGAGCAGTACTTC
CASRAGGSNTYEQYF
>-|TRBV11-2|TRBD1|TRBJ2-1
TGTGCCAGCAGCACATGGACAGGGTTATTCAATGAGCAGTTCTTC
CASSTWTGLFNEQFF
>-|TRBV19|-|TRBJ2-7
TGTGCCAGTAGTATACAGGATTCCTACGAGCAGTACTTC
CASSIQDSYEQYF
>-|TRBV28|TRBD1|TRBJ1-5
TGTGCCAGCAGTCCCCGACAGGGGGCCTTTCAGCCCCAGCATTTT
CASSPRQGAFQPQHF
>-|TRBV28|-|TRBJ1-5
TGTGCCAGCAGTTTATGGAAGAGGGACATATATAGCAATCAGCCCCAGCATTTT
CASSLWKRDIYSNQPQHF
>-|TRBV20-1|-|TRBJ1-1
TGCAGTGCTAGGGGTAACATTGAAGCTTTCTTT
CSARGNIEAFF
>once|TRBV19|-|TRBJ2-4
TGTGCCAGTAGTATGTACGGGAGTGGGGCCAAAAACATTCAGTACTTC
CASSMYGSGAKNIQYF
>-|TRBV28|TRBD1|TRBJ2-3
TGTGCCAGCAGTTTTCGGACAGGCCCGGATACGCAGTATTTT
CASSFRTGPDTQYF
>-|TRBV9|TRBD1|TRBJ2-1
TGTGCCAGCACCGCCCCGGACAGGGGGGGTGAGCAGTTCTTC
CASTAPDRGGEQFF
>-|TRBV7-3|-|TRBJ2-7
TGTGCCAGCAGCTTAACCCAGGGTAACGAGCAGTACTTC
CASSLTQGNEQYF